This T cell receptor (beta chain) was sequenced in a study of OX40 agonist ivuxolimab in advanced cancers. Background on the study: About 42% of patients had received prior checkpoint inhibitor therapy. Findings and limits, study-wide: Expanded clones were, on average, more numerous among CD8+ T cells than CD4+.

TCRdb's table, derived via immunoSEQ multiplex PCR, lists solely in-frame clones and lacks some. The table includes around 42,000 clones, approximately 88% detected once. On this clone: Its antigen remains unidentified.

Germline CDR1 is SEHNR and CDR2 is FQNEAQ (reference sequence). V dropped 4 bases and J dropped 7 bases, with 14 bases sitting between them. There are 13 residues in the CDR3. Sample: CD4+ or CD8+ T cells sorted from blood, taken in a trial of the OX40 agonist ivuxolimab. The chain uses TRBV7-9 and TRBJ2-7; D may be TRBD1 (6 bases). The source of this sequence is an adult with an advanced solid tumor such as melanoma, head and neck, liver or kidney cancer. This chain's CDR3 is CASSSPQGGEQYF. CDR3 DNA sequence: TGTGCCAGCAGCTCCCCACAGGGCGGGGAGCAGTACTTC.